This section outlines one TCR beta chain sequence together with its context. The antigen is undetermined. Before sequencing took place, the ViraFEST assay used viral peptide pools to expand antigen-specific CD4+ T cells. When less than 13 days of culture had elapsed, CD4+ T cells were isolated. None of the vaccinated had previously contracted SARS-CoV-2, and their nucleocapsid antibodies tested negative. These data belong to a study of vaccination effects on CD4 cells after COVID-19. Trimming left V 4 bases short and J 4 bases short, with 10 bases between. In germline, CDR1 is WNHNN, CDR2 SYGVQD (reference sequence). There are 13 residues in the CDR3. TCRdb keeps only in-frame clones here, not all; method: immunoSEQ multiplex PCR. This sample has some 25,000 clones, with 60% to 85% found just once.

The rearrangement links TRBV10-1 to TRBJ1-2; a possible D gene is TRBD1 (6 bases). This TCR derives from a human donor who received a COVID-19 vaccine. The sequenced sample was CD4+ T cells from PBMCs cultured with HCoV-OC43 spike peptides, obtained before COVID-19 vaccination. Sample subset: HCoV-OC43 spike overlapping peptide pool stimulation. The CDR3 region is CASSGQEGYGYTF. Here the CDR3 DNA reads TGCGCCAGCAGTGGACAGGAGGGCTATGGCTACACCTTC.